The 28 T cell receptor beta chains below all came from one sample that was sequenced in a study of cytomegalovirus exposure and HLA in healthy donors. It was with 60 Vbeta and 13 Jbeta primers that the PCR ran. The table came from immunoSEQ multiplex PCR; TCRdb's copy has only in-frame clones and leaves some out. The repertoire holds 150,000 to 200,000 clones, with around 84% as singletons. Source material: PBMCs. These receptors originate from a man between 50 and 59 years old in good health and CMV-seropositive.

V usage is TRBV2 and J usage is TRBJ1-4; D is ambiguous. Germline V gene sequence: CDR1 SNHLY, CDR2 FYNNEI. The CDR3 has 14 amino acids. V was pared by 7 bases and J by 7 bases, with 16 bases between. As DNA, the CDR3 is TGTGCCAGCACGTCTCGGGGAGGAGGTGAAAAACTGTTTTTT. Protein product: CASTSRGGGEKLFF.

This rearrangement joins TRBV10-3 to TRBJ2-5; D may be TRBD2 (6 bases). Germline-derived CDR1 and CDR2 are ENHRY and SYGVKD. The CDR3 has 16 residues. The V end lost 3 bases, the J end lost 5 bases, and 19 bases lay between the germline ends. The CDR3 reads CAISDPMGRLRETQYF. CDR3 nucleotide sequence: TGTGCCATCAGTGACCCCATGGGGAGGTTGAGGGAGACCCAGTACTTC.

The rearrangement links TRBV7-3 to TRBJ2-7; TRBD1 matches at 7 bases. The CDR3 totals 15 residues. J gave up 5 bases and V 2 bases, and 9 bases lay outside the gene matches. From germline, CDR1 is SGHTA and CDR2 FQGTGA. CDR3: CASSLVGGQRNEQYF. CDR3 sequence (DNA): TGTGCCAGCAGCTTAGTTGGGGGACAGCGGAACGAGCAGTACTTC.

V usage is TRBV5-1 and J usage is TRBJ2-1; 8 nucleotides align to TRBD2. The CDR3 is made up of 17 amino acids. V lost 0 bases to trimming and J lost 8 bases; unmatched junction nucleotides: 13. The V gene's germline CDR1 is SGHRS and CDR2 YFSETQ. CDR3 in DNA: TGCGCCAGCAGCTTGGAATTAGCGGGGAGGACGGGGGATGAGCAGTTCTTC. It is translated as CASSLELAGRTGDEQFF.

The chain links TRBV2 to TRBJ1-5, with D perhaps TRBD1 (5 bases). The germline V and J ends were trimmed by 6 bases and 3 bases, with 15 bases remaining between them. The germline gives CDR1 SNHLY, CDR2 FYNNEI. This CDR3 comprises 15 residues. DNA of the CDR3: TGTGCCAGCAGCGTTTCAGGGAACTTCAATCAGCCCCAGCATTTT. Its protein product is CASSVSGNFNQPQHF.

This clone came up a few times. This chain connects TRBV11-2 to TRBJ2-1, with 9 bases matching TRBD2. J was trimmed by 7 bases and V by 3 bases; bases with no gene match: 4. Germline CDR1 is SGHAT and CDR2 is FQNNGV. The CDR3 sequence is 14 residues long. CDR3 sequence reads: CASSLGLASNEQFF. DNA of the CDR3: TGTGCCAGCAGCTTGGGACTAGCCTCGAATGAGCAGTTCTTC.

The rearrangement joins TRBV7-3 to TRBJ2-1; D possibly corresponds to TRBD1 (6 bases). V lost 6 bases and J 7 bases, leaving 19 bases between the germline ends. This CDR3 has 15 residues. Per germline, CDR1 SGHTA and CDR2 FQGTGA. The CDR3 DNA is TGTGCCAGCAGGCCCGGGACACTCCCAGGGAATGAGCAGTTCTTC. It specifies CASRPGTLPGNEQFF.

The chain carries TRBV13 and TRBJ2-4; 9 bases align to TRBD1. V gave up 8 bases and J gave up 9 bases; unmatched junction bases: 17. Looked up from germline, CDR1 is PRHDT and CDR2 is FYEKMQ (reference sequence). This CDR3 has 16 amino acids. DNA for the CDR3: TGTGCCAGCTCTACAAGGGACAGGGCCATCTTAGGCATTCAGTACTTC. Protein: CASSTRDRAILGIQYF. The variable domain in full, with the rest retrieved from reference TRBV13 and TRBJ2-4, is AAGVIQSPRHLIKEKRETATLKCYPIPRHDTVYWYQQGPGQDPQFLISFYEKMQSDKGSIPDRFSAQQFSDYHSELNMSSLELGDSALYFCASSTRDRAILGIQYFGAGTRLSVL.

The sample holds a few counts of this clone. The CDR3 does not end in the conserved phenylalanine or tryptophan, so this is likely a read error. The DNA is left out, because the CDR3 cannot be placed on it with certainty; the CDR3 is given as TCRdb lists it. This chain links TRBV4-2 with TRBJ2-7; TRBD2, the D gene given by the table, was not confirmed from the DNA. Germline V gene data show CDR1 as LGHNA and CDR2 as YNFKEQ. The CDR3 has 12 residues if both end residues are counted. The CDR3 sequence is CASSRTPYEHYL.

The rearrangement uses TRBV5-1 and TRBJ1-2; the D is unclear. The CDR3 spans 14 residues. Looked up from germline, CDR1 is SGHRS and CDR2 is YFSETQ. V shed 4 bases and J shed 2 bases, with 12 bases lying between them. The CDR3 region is CASSASRENYGYTF. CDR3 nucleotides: TGCGCCAGCAGCGCTTCCCGGGAGAACTATGGCTACACCTTC. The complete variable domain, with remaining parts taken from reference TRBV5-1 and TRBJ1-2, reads KAGVTQTPRYLIKTRGQQVTLSCSPISGHRSVSWYQQTPGQGLQFLFEYFSETQRNKGNFPGRFSGRQFSNSRSEMNVSTLELGDSALYLCASSASRENYGYTFGSGTRLTVV.

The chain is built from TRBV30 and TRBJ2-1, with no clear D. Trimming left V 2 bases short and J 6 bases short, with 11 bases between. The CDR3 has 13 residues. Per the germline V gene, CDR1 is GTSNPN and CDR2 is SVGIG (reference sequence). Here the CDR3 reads CAWSMTVTNEQFF. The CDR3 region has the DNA TGTGCCTGGAGTATGACTGTTACCAATGAGCAGTTCTTC.

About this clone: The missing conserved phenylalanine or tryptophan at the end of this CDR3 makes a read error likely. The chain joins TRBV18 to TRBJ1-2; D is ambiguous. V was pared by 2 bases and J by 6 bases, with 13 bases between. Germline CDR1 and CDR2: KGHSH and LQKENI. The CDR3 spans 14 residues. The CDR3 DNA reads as TGTGCCAGCTCACCAACGAGGGAGGGCGATGGCTACACCCTC. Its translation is CASSPTREGDGYTL.

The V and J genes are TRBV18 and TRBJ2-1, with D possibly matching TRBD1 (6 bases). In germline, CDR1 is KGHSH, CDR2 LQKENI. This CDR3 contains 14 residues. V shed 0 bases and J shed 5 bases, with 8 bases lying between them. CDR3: CASSPPNRDNEQFF. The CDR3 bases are TGTGCCAGCTCACCACCAAACAGGGACAATGAGCAGTTCTTC.

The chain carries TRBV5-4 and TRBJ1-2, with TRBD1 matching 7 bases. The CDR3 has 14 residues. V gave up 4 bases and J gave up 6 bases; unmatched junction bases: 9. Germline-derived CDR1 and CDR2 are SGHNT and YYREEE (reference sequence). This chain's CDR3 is CASSPQGLRDGYTF. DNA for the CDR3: TGTGCCAGCAGCCCACAGGGGCTTAGGGATGGCTACACCTTC.

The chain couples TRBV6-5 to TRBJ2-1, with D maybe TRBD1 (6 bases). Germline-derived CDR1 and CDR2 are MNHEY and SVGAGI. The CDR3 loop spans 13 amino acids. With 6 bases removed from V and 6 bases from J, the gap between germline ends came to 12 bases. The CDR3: CASRQQGINEQFF. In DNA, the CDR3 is TGTGCCAGCAGGCAACAGGGTATCAATGAGCAGTTCTTC.

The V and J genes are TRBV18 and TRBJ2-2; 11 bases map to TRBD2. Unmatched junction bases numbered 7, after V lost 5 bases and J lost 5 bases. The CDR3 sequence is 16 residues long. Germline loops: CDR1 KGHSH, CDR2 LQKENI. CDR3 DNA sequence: TGTGCCAGCTCATCGCTAGCGGGAGGAGAGACCGGGGAGCTGTTTTTT. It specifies CASSSLAGGETGELFF. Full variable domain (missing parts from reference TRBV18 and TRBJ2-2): NAGVMQNPRHLVRRRGQEARLRCSPMKGHSHVYWYRQLPEEGLKFMVYLQKENIIDESGMPKERFSAEFPKEGPSILRIQQVVRGDSAAYFCASSSLAGGETGELFFGEGSRLTVL.

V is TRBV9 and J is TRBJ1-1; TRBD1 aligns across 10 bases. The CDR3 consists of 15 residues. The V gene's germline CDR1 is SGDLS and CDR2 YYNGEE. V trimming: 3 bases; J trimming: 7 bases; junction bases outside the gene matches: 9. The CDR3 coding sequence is TGTGCCAGCAGCGCCTCCGGGACAGGGGTAGGTGAAGCTTTCTTT. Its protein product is CASSASGTGVGEAFF.

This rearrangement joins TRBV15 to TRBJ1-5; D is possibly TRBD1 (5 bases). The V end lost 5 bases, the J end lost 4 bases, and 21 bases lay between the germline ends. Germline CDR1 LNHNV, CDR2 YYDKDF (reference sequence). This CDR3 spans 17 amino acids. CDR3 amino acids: CATSGAKEGFGNQPQHF. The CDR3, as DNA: TGTGCCACCAGCGGAGCGAAGGAGGGGTTCGGGAATCAGCCCCAGCATTTT. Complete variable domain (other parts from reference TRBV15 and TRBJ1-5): DAMVIQNPRYQVTQFGKPVTLSCSQTLNHNVMYWYQQKSSQAPKLLFHYYDKDFNNEADTPDNFQSRRPNTSFCFLDIRSPGLGDTAMYLCATSGAKEGFGNQPQHFGDGTRLSIL.

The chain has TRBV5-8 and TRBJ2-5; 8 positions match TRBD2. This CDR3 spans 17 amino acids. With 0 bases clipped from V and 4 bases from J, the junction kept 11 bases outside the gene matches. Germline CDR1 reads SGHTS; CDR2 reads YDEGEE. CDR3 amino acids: CASSLVSGSPKGETQYF. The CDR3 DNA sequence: TGTGCCAGCAGCTTGGTCAGCGGGAGCCCCAAAGGAGAGACCCAGTACTTC.

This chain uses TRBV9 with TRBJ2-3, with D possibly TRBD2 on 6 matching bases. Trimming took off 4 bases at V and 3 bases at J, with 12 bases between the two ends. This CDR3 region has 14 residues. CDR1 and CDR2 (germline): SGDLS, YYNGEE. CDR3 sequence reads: CASSLSGGTDTQYF. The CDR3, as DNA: TGTGCCAGCAGCCTTAGCGGCGGGACAGATACGCAGTATTTT.

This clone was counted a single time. The CDR3 here is CASKRTAPNQPQHF. The DNA of the CDR3 is TGTGCCAGCAAACGGACAGCACCCAATCAGCCCCAGCATTTT. The gene calls are TRBV27 and TRBJ1-5; maybe TRBD1 (6 bases). The CDR3 sequence is 14 residues long. The germline V and J ends were trimmed by 7 bases and 3 bases, with 13 bases remaining between them. Germline V gene sequence: CDR1 MNHEY, CDR2 SMNVEV (reference sequence).

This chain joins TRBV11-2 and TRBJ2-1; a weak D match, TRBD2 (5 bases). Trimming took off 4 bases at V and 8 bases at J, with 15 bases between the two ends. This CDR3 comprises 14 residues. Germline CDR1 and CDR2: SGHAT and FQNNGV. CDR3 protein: CASSSNGVWHEQFF. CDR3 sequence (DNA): TGTGCCAGCAGCTCAAACGGGGTGTGGCATGAGCAGTTCTTC.

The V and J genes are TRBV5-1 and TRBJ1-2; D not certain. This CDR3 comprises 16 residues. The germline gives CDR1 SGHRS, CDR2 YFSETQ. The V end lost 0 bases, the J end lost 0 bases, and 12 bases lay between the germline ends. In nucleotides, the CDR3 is TGCGCCAGCAGCTTGGCGGGAGGACCGACTAACTATGGCTACACCTTC. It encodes CASSLAGGPTNYGYTF. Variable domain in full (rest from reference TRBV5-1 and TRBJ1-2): KAGVTQTPRYLIKTRGQQVTLSCSPISGHRSVSWYQQTPGQGLQFLFEYFSETQRNKGNFPGRFSGRQFSNSRSEMNVSTLELGDSALYLCASSLAGGPTNYGYTFGSGTRLTVV.

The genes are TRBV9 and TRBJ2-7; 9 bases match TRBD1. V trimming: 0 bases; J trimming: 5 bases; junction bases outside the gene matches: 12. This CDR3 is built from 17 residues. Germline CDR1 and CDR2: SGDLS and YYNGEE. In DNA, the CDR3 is TGTGCCAGCAGCGTAGCTAGTGTCGGGACAGGGTTGGACGAGCAGTACTTC. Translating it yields CASSVASVGTGLDEQYF.

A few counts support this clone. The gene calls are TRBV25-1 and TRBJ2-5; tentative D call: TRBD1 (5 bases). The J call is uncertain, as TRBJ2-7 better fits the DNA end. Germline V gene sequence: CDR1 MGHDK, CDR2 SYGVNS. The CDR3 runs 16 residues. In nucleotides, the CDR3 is TGTGCCAGCAGTGAAGAATTGGGGCTCCCGTCCTACGAGCAGTACTTC. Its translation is CASSEELGLPSYEQYF.

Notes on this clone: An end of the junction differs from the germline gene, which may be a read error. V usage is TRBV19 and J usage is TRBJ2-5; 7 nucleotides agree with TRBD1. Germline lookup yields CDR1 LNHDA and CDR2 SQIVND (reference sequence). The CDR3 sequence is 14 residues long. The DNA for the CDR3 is TGTGCCAGCAGGGGGTTTGGGGAGCAAGAGGCCCAGTACTTC. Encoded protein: CASRGFGEQEAQYF.

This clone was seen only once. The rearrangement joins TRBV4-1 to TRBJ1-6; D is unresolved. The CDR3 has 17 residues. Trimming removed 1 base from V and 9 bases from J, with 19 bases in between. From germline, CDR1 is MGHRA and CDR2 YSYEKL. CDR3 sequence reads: CASSQVQNTEFGSPLHF. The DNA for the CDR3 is TGCGCCAGCAGCCAAGTCCAAAATACAGAATTCGGTTCACCCCTCCACTTT.

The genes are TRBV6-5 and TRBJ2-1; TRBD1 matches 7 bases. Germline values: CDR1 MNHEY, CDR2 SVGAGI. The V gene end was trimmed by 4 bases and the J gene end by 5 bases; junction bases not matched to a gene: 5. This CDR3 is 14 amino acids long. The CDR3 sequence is CASSSGQLNNEQFF. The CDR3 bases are TGTGCCAGCAGTTCGGGACAGCTGAACAATGAGCAGTTCTTC.